The rows below give T cell receptor beta chains drawn from one sample of a study of T cell repertoires in cytomegalovirus infection. No cognate antigen is known for these TCRs. TCRdb re-analysed the reads in MiXCR, keeping a single row per CDR3 protein. Here the sample spans hundreds of thousands of distinct CDR3 sequences, about 31% being singletons. This specimen consisted of cultured CD8+ T cells from PBMCs, obtained from culture after CMV antigen stimulation. The receptors stem from a human donor in good health (CMV status not recorded). Some clones in this sample may be carry-over from other donors' samples. Both conserved end residues are part of each CDR3. A D gene is named only where the DNA matches it firmly. Not all rows give a size; the values are once, few, many and, for expanded clones, a class.

- | TRBJ2-7 | - | TRBV5-5 | CASSFSLTYEQYF | TGTGCCAGCAGCTTCTCCCTGACCTACGAGCAGTACTTC
TRBD2 | TRBJ2-1 | - | TRBV9 | CASSVNAGGGNEQFF | TGTGCCAGCAGCGTAAATGCGGGGGGCGGCAATGAGCAGTTCTTC
TRBD2 | TRBJ2-1 | few | TRBV6-5 | CASATGLASYNEQFF | TGTGCCAGCGCGACCGGACTAGCCTCCTACAATGAGCAGTTCTTC
- | TRBJ1-4 | few | TRBV7-8 | CASSTKKGGEKLFF | TGTGCCAGCAGTACAAAGAAAGGAGGGGAAAAACTGTTTTTT
TRBD2 | TRBJ2-1 | once | TRBV20-1 | CSAAGGSGGHNEQFF | TGCAGTGCTGCGGGGGGTAGCGGGGGTCACAATGAGCAGTTCTTC
- | TRBJ2-5 | few | TRBV6-1 | CASQKVRAGTQYF | TGTGCCAGCCAGAAGGTCCGGGCCGGGACCCAGTACTTC
- | TRBJ2-7 | - | TRBV12-3/TRBV12-4 | CASRDNLGGPIYEQYF | TGTGCCAGCAGAGACAACCTCGGGGGACCAATTTACGAGCAGTACTTC
- | TRBJ2-5 | - | TRBV5-1 | CASSGLLPRGTQETQYF | TGCGCCAGCAGCGGACTCCTACCTCGGGGAACCCAAGAGACCCAGTACTTC
- | TRBJ1-2 | few | TRBV6-1 | CASSDRSGRSTNYGYTF | TGTGCCAGCAGTGACCGGTCTGGACGGTCAACTAACTATGGCTACACCTTC
TRBD1 | TRBJ2-7 | once | TRBV6-6 | CASIPGQVLYEQYF | TGTGCCAGCATTCCGGGACAGGTGCTTTACGAGCAGTACTTC
TRBD2 | TRBJ2-1 | - | TRBV29-1 | CSVEDPRGGSYNEQFF | TGCAGCGTTGAAGATCCACGGGGGGGGTCCTACAATGAGCAGTTCTTC
TRBD2 | TRBJ2-1 | few | TRBV11-2 | CASSQRGSGGLSYNEQFF | TGTGCCAGCAGTCAAAGGGGCAGCGGGGGCCTATCCTACAATGAGCAGTTCTTC
- | TRBJ1-2 | - | TRBV10-3 | CAISESRGDYGYTF | TGTGCCATCAGTGAGTCAAGGGGGGACTATGGCTACACCTTC
TRBD1 | TRBJ2-2 | - | TRBV5-1 | CASSDGQGFPGELFF | TGCGCCAGCAGCGACGGACAGGGATTCCCCGGGGAGCTGTTTTTT
- | TRBJ1-1 | - | TRBV4-2 | CASSQEGNMNTEAFF | TGTGCCAGCAGCCAAGAGGGCAATATGAACACTGAAGCTTTCTTT
TRBD2 | TRBJ2-1 | - | TRBV6-6 | CASSYPEGTSGFSYNEQFF | TGTGCCAGCAGTTACCCTGAGGGGACTAGCGGGTTCTCCTACAATGAGCAGTTCTTC
- | TRBJ2-5 | - | TRBV7-6 | CASSPKPNRETQYF | TGTGCCAGCAGCCCGAAACCCAATCGAGAGACCCAGTACTTC
TRBD1 | TRBJ2-1 | many | TRBV7-8 | CASIGTALNEQFF | TGTGCCAGCATAGGGACAGCCCTTAATGAGCAGTTCTTC
- | TRBJ1-1 | many | TRBV7-9 | CASSLVTSNTEAFF | TGTGCCAGCAGCTTAGTTACGTCGAACACTGAAGCTTTCTTT
- | TRBJ2-7 | - | TRBV6-1 | CASTPDGYEQYF | TGTGCCAGCACTCCGGACGGGTACGAGCAGTACTTC
TRBD2 | TRBJ2-2 | few | TRBV27 | CASSQGGPAGELFF | TGTGCCAGCAGTCAGGGAGGGCCGGCCGGGGAGCTGTTTTTT
TRBD1 | TRBJ1-5 | - | TRBV20-1 | CSASTSTGWVINQPQHF | TGCAGTGCTAGTACTTCGACAGGGTGGGTTATCAATCAGCCCCAGCATTTT
TRBD1 | TRBJ2-7 | many | TRBV7-2 | CASSLESLGTGSSYEQYF | TGTGCCAGCAGCCTCGAATCCCTAGGGACAGGCAGCTCCTACGAGCAGTACTTC
TRBD1 | TRBJ2-7 | - | TRBV5-8 | CASRRGQRPLEQYF | TGTGCCAGTCGCCGGGGACAGAGACCCCTCGAGCAGTACTTC
- | TRBJ1-1 | few | TRBV19 | CAVGRGTEAFF | TGTGCGGTGGGAAGAGGCACTGAAGCTTTCTTT
TRBD1 | TRBJ1-5 | - | TRBV27 | CASSLSTGQGNQPQHF | TGTGCCAGCAGTTTATCTACGGGACAGGGCAATCAGCCCCAGCATTTT
- | TRBJ2-1 | - | TRBV9 | CASSPPGTTSHQQFF | TGTGCCAGCAGTCCCCCCGGGACCACCTCCCACCAGCAGTTCTTC
- | TRBJ1-2 | - | TRBV24-1 | CATSDRARAYGYTF | TGTGCCACCAGTGACCGGGCCAGGGCCTATGGCTACACCTTC
- | TRBJ2-5 | - | TRBV6-4 | CASSDSMDSETQYF | TGTGCCAGCAGTGACTCGATGGACAGTGAGACCCAGTACTTC
- | TRBJ1-4 | few | TRBV27 | CASSFGQRGEKLFF | TGTGCCAGCAGTTTCGGACAGAGAGGTGAAAAACTGTTTTTT
- | TRBJ1-4 | - | TRBV5-6 | CASSLGGSKLFF | TGTGCCAGCAGCTTGGGGGGCAGTAAGCTGTTTTTT
- | TRBJ2-5 | - | TRBV4-1 | CASSQLYFGGRETQYF | TGCGCCAGCAGCCAACTGTACTTCGGTGGGAGAGAGACCCAGTACTTC
TRBD1 | TRBJ2-1 | - | TRBV9 | CASSVEGQGNNEQFF | TGTGCCAGCAGCGTAGAGGGACAGGGGAACAATGAGCAGTTCTTC
- | TRBJ1-2 | few | TRBV5-5 | CASSLGPRSNYGYTF | TGTGCCAGCAGCCTGGGACCCAGATCAAACTATGGCTACACCTTC
- | TRBJ1-2 | - | TRBV7-9 | CASSPGVGEGYGYTF | TGTGCCAGCAGCCCTGGGGTCGGGGAAGGCTATGGCTACACCTTC